What follows are 5 T cell receptor beta chains derived from one specimen sequenced in a study of vaccination and CD4 T cells after COVID-19 (dated by TCRdb to 2022 to 2024). Their cognate antigens are unknown. The sample's treatment or condition label, in plain terms: approximately 10-day PBMC culture with coronavirus spike peptide pools or control peptides (ViraFEST assay). To prepare the library, PCR was applied. The reads were generated on an Illumina iSeq 100. TCR sequencing of DNA from cultured CD4+ T cells used the Oncomine TCR Beta short-read assay at the Johns Hopkins FTIC core. The public reads were quality trimmed at Q25 with fastp and then assembled into clones with MiXCR by TCRdb, keeping productive beta chains. Merged by CDR3 protein, the rows form single entries marked with the most common genes and DNA. This sample has 9,500 to 15,000 distinct CDR3 sequences in its table, and about three fifths of those were observed once. The ten largest clones represent around 10% of the sample.

This sample comprised CD4+ T cells from blood, cultured in vitro, obtained before SARS-CoV-2 vaccination. Source of these receptors: a human donor who had recovered from COVID-19.

The chain has TRBV7-2 and TRBJ2-7; D may match TRBD1 or TRBD2 (6 bases each). The CDR3 has 16 amino acids. CDR1 and CDR2 (germline): SGHTA, FQGNSA. Trimming took 1 base from V and 3 from J, leaving 16 bases between them. The CDR3 DNA reads as TGTGCCAGCAGCTTAGTGGCAGGGGAAGCGGGCTACGAGCAGTACTTC. Its translation: CASSLVAGEAGYEQYF.

The gene calls are TRBV18 and TRBJ1-1; D is undetermined. CDR3 size: 13 residues. CDR1 is KGHSH and CDR2 is LQKENI in the germline V gene. The germline V and J ends were trimmed by 4 bases and 3 bases, with 9 bases remaining between them. The CDR3 spells CASSRGMDTEAFF. In DNA form, the CDR3 reads TGTGCCAGCTCACGAGGGATGGACACTGAAGCTTTCTTT.

The V and J genes are TRBV19 and TRBJ2-7; TRBD2 might be the D (5 bases). Germline V gene sequence: CDR1 LNHDA, CDR2 SQIVND (reference sequence). The CDR3 length is 14 residues. With 3 bases removed from V and 3 bases from J, the gap between germline ends came to 12 bases. Here the CDR3 reads CASSIQDSSYEQYF. The CDR3 DNA follows: TGTGCCAGTAGTATTCAGGACTCCAGCTACGAGCAGTACTTC.

This chain links TRBV12-3 or TRBV12-4 with TRBJ1-5; TRBD1 matches at 7 bases. CDR3 length: 16 amino acids. V was pared by 2 bases and J by 5 bases, with 9 bases of the junction left unmatched. CDR3 in DNA: TGTGCCAGCAGTTTATTGGGCAGGGGGACCCATCAGCCCCAGCATTTT. Its translation: CASSLLGRGTHQPQHF.

The CDR3 region has the DNA TGTGCCTGGAGTCCAGGTGGAAACACCATATATTTT. Translating gives CAWSPGGNTIYF. The chain carries TRBV30 and TRBJ1-3, with D hard to call. The CDR3 sequence is 12 residues long. Deletions cut 2 bases from V and 3 bases from J, with 5 bases between. From germline, CDR1 is GTSNPN and CDR2 SVGIG (reference sequence).